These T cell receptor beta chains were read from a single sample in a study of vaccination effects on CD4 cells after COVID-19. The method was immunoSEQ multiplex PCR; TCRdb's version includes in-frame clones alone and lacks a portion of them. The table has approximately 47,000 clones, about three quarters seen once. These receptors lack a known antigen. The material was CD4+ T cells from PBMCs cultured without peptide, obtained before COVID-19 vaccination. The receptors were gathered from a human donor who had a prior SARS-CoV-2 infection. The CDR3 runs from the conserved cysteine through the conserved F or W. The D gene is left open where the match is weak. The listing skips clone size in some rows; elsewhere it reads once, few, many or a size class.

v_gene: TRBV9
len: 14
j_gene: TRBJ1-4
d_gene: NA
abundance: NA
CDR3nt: TGTGCCAGCGGCCCCGGGCAGGGCGGAGAAAAACTGTTTTTT
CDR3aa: CASGPGQGGEKLFF

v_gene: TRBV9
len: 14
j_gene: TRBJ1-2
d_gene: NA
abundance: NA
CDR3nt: TGTGCCAGCAGCCCCGACAGCAGGGCCTATGGCTACACCTTC
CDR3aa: CASSPDSRAYGYTF

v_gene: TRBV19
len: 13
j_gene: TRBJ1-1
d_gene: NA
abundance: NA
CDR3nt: TGTGCCAGTAGTTCCGGGTGGGACACTGAAGCTTTCTTT
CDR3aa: CASSSGWDTEAFF

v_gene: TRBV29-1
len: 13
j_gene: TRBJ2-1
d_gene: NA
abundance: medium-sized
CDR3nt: TGCAGCGTCTGGGGCATTACCTACAATGAGCAGTTCTTC
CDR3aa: CSVWGITYNEQFF

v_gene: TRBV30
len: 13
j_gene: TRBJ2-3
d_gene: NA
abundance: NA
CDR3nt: TGTGCCTGGAGTCCGACTCGAGGTCTTACGCAGTATTTT
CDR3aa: CAWSPTRGLTQYF

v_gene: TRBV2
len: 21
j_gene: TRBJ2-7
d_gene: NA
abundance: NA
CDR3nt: TGTGCCAGCAGTGGATACCCCCACCCGGGGGACTTCCAAAAGGGGTCCTACGAGCAGTACTTC
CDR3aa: CASSGYPHPGDFQKGSYEQYF

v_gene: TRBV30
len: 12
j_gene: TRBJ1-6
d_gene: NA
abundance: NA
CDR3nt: TGTGCCTGGAGTTCCCTAGGTTCACCCCTCCACTTT
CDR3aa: CAWSSLGSPLHF

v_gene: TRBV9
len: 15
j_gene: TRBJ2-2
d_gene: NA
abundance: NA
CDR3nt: TGTGCCAGCAGCGTAGGGGCGGGGAACACCGGGGAGCTGTTTTTT
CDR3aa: CASSVGAGNTGELFF

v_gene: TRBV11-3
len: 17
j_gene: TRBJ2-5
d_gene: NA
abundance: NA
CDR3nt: TGTGCCAGCAGCTTAGGGCCCAATGGGGACCACGAAGAGACCCAGTACTTC
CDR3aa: CASSLGPNGDHEETQYF

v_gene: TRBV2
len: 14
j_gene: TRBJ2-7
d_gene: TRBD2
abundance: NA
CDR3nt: TGTGCCGGGTCAAGCGGGAGGGCCGTTGGCGAGCAGTACTTC
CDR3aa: CAGSSGRAVGEQYF

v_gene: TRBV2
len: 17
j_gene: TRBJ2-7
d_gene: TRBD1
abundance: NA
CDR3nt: TGTGCCAGCAGTGACACGTCTGACAGGGGGCGCGAAACCGAGCAGTACTTC
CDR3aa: CASSDTSDRGRETEQYF

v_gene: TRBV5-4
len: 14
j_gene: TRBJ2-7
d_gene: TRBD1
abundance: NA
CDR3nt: TGTGCCAGCAGCTTTACAGGGGAGAGTTACGAGCAGTACTTC
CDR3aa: CASSFTGESYEQYF

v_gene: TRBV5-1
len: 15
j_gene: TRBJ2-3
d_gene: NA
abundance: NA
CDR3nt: TGCGCCAGCAGCTTGCCTAGCGACTACACAGATACGCAGTATTTT
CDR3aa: CASSLPSDYTDTQYF

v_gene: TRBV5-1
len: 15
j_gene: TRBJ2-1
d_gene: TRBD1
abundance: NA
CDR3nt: TGCGCCAGCAGCTCCTACAGGGGATCCTACAATGAGCAGTTCTTC
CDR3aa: CASSSYRGSYNEQFF

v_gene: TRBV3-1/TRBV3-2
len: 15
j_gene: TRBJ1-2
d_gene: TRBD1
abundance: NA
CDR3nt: TGTGCCAGCAGCCAAGGACAGGGGGCGGTCCTAGGCTACACCTTC
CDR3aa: CASSQGQGAVLGYTF

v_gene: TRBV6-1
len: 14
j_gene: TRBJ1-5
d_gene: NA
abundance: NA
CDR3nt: TGTGCCAGCAGTGAAAGATGGGGCAATCAGCCCCAGCATTTT
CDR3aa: CASSERWGNQPQHF

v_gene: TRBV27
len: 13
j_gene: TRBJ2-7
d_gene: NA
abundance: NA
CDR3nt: TGTGCCAGCAAACTACAGGGCTCCTACGAGCAGTACTTC
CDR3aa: CASKLQGSYEQYF

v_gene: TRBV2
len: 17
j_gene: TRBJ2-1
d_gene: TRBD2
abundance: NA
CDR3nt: TGTGCCAGCAGTGGAAATCTAGCGGGGCTCTCCTACAATGAGCAGTTCTTC
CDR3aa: CASSGNLAGLSYNEQFF

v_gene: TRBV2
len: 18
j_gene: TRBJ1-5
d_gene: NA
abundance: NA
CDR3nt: TGTGCCAGCAGTGATGACCCTCCTACGTTCCAGCCACATCAGCCCCAGCATTTT
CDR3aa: CASSDDPPTFQPHQPQHF

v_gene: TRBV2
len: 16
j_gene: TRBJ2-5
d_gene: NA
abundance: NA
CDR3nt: TGTGCCAGCAGTGATATTCGGCGAGGGGGACAAGAGACCCAGTACTTC
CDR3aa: CASSDIRRGGQETQYF

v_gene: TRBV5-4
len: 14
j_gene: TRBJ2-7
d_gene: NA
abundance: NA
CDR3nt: TGTGCCAGCAGCTTGCCCAAGGTCGGGGGTGAGCAGTACTTC
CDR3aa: CASSLPKVGGEQYF

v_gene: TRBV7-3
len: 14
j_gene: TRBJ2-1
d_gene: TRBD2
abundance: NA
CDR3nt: TGTGCCAGCAGCCCCAATAGCGGGTTCACTGAGCAGTTCTTC
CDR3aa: CASSPNSGFTEQFF

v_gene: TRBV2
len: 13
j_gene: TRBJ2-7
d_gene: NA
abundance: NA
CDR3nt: TGTGCCAGCAGTGTCCAGGACAGCCTTGAGCAGTACTTC
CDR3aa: CASSVQDSLEQYF

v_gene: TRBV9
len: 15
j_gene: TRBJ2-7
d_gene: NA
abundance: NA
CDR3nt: TGTGCCAGCAGCACCGAACCGCGGGGCAGGGACGAGCAGTACTTC
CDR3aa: CASSTEPRGRDEQYF

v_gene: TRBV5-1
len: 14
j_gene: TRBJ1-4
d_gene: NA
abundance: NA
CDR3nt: TGCGCCAGCAGCTTGGGTCCCACTAATGAAAAACTGTTTTTT
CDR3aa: CASSLGPTNEKLFF

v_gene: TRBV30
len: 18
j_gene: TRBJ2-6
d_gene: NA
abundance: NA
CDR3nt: TGTGCCTGGAGTGCCTTTTTCAGAGAAGCCTCTGGGGCCAACGTCCTGACTTTC
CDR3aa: CAWSAFFREASGANVLTF

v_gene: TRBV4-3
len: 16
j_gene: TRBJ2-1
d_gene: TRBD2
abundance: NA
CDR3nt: TGCGCCAGCAGCCCGGGACTAGCGGGAGGATTGCATGAGCAGTTCTTC
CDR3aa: CASSPGLAGGLHEQFF

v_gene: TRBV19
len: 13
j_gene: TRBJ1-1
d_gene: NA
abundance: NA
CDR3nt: TGTGCCAGTAGTATAGGTCGCGACACTGAAGCTTTCTTT
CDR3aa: CASSIGRDTEAFF

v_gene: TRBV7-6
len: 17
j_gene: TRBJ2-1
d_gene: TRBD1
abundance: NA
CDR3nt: TGTGCCAGCAGCTTAGTTACGCGACAGGGTTTTACCGATGAGCAGTTCTTC
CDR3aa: CASSLVTRQGFTDEQFF

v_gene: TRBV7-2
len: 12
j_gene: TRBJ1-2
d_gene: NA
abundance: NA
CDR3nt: TGTGCCAGCAGCTGGAACTTGAATGGCTACACCTTC
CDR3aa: CASSWNLNGYTF

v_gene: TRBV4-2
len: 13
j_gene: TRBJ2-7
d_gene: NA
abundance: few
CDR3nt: TGTGCCAGCAGCCAATCCCGTACATACGAGCAGTACTTC
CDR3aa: CASSQSRTYEQYF

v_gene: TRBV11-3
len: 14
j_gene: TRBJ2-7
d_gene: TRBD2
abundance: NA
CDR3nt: TGTGCCAGCACCGTAGCGGGAGGCTTAGGCGAGCAGTACTTC
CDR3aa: CASTVAGGLGEQYF

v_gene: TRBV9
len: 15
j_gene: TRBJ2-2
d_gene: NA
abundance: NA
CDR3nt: TGTGCCAGCAGCGTAACAGGATCGAACACCGGGGAGCTGTTTTTT
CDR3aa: CASSVTGSNTGELFF

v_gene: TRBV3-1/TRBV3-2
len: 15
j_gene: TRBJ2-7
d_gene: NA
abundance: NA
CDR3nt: TGTGCCAGCAGCAAACTTACTTTCGTGTTAGACGAGCAGTACTTC
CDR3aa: CASSKLTFVLDEQYF

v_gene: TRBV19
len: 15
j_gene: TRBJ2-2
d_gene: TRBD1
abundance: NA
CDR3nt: TGTGCCAGTAGTTCCCGACAGGGTGGGACCGGGGAGCTGTTTTTT
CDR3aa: CASSSRQGGTGELFF

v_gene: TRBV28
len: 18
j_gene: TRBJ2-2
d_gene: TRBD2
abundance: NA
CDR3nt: TGTGCCAGCAGTTTATTAGGGCTAGCGGGAGGGCAAGCCGGGGAGCTGTTTTTT
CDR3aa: CASSLLGLAGGQAGELFF

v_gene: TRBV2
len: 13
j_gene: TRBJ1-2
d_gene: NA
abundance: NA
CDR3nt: TGTGCCAGCAGACCAGAGATTAACTATGGCTACACCTTC
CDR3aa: CASRPEINYGYTF

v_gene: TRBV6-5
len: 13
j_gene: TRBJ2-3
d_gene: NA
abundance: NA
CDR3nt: TGTGCCAGCAGTTACCGTAGCACAGATACGCAGTATTTT
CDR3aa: CASSYRSTDTQYF

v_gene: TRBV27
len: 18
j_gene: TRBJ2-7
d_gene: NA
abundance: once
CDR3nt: TGTGCCAGCAGTTTATCTGGGCTAGAAGCGGGCCTTACCTACGAGCAGTACTTC
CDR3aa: CASSLSGLEAGLTYEQYF

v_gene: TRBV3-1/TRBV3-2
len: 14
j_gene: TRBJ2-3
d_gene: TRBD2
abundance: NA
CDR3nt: TGTGCCAGCAGCCACCGGGGGGGGGTGGATACGCAGTATTTT
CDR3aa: CASSHRGGVDTQYF

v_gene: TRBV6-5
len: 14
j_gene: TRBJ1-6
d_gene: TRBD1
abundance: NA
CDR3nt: TGTGCCACCACATCGGACAGGCTAATTCGGCCCCTCCACTTT
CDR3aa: CATTSDRLIRPLHF

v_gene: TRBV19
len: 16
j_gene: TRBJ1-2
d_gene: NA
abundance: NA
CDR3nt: TGTGCCAGTAGTATAGAGCCTGCACCTCCTAACTATGGCTACACCTTC
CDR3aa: CASSIEPAPPNYGYTF

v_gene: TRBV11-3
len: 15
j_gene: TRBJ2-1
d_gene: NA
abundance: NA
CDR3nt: TGTGCCAGCAGGGGGGGGCGACGCGATGATCATGAGCAGTTCTTC
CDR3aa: CASRGGRRDDHEQFF